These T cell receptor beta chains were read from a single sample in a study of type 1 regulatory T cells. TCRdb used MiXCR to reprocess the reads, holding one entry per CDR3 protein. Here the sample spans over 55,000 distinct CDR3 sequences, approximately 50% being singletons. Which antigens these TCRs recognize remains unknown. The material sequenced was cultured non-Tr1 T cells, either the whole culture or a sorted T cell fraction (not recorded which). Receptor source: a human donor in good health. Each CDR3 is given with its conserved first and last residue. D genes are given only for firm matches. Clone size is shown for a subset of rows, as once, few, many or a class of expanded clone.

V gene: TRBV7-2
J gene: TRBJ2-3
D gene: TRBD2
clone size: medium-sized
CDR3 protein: CASSFHSGGRTDTQYF
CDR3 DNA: TGTGCCAGCAGCTTCCATAGCGGGGGGAGGACAGATACGCAGTATTTT

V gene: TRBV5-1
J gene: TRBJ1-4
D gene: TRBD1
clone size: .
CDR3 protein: CASSSSGGNEKLFF
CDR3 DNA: TGCGCCAGCAGCTCATCAGGGGGTAATGAAAAACTGTTTTTT

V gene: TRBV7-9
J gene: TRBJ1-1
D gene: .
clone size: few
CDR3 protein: CASSRAGGYTEAFF
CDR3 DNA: TGTGCCAGCAGCCGCGCCGGAGGATACACTGAAGCTTTCTTT

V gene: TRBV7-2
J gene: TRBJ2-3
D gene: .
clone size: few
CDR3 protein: CASSLPRSGDTQYF
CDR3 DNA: TGTGCCAGCAGCTTACCCCGCTCGGGGGATACGCAGTATTTT

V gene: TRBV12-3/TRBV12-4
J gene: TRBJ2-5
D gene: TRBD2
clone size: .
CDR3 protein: CASSKRLAGLQETQYF
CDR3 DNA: TGTGCCAGCAGCAAACGACTAGCGGGGTTACAAGAGACCCAGTACTTC

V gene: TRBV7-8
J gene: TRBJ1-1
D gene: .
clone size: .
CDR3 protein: CASSSIMNTEAFF
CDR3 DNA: TGTGCCAGCAGCAGCATTATGAACACTGAAGCTTTCTTT

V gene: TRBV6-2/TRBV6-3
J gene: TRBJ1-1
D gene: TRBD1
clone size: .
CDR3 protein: CASRRDRDTEAFF
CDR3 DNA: TGTGCCAGCAGACGGGACAGGGACACTGAAGCTTTCTTT

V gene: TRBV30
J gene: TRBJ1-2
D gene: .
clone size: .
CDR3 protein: CAWRIFKAYAHYGYTF
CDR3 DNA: TGTGCCTGGAGGATCTTCAAGGCCTACGCGCACTATGGCTACACCTTC

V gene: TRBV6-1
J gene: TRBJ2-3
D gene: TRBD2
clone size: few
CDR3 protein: CASSLTGTSGSRTDTQYF
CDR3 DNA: TGTGCCAGCAGTCTTACCGGGACTAGCGGGTCCCGCACAGATACGCAGTATTTT

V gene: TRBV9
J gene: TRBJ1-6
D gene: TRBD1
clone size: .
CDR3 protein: CASSPLGQGTSPLHF
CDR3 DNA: TGTGCCAGCAGCCCCCTGGGACAGGGGACTTCACCCCTCCACTTT

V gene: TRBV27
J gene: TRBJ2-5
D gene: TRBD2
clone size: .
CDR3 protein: CASSRRTSGATQETQYF
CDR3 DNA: TGTGCCAGCAGTAGAAGGACTAGCGGGGCTACCCAAGAGACCCAGTACTTC

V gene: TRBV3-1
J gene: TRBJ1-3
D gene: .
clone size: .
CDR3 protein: CASSLSTVTSGNTIYF
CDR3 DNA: TGTGCCAGCAGCCTCTCGACAGTAACCTCTGGAAACACCATATATTTT

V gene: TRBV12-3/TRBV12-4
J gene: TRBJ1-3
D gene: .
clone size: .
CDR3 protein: CASSPMRSGNTIYF
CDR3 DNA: TGTGCCAGCAGCCCTATGCGCTCTGGAAACACCATATATTTT

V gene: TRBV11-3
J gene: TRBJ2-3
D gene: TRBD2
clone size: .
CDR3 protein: CASSSRTSGGRTDTQYF
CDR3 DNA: TGTGCCAGCAGCTCCCGGACTAGCGGGGGCCGCACAGATACGCAGTATTTT

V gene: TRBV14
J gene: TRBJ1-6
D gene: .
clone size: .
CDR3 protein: CASSQKQFVFYSPLHF
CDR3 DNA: TGTGCCAGCAGCCAAAAGCAGTTCGTATTTTATTCACCCCTCCACTTT

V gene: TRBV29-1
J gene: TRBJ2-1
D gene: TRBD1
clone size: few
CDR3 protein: CSVVGQGYNEQFF
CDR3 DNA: TGCAGCGTTGTGGGACAGGGGTACAATGAGCAGTTCTTC

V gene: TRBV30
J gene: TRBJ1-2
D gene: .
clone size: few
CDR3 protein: CAWAVQGIYGYTF
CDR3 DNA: TGTGCCTGGGCCGTCCAGGGAATCTATGGCTACACCTTC

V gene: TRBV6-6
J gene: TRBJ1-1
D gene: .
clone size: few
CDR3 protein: CATKGGPEAFF
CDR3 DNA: TGTGCCACTAAGGGAGGGCCTGAAGCTTTCTTT

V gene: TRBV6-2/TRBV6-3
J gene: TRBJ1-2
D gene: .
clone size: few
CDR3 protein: CASSFRQSSNYGYTF
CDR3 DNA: TGTGCCAGCAGTTTTCGACAGAGCTCTAACTATGGCTACACCTTC

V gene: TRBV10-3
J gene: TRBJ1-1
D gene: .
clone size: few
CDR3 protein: CAIKPGLGMNTEAFF
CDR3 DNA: TGTGCCATCAAGCCAGGCTTAGGGATGAACACTGAAGCTTTCTTT

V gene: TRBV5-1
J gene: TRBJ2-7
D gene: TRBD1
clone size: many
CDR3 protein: CASSNRDRAFYEQYF
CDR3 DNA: TGCGCCAGCAGCAACCGGGACAGAGCCTTCTACGAGCAGTACTTC

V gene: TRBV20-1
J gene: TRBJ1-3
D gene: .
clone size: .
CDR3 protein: CSAEGRTGNTIYF
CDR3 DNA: TGCAGTGCAGAAGGACGGACTGGAAACACCATATATTTT

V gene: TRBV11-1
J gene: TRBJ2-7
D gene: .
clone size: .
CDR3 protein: CASSHGPLEQYF
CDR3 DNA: TGTGCCAGCAGCCACGGACCCCTCGAGCAGTACTTC